Here is one TCR beta chain with its context. The CDR3 has 14 amino acids. Germline CDR1 reads LGHDT; CDR2 reads YNNKEL (reference sequence). Trimming pared 3 bases from V and 2 bases from J, leaving 10 bases between. Repertoires were generated with immunoSEQ multiplex PCR, while TCRdb's copy carries only in-frame clones and drops some. The sample holds approximately 79,000 clones, around 91% seen once. The sample originates from a study of control samples from healthy donors and cancer patients. The chain is built from TRBV3-1 (or the pseudogene TRBV3-2) and TRBJ1-2; the D is unclear. This sequence originates from a man over 45 in good health. The sample consisted of blood. For the CDR3, the DNA is TGTGCCAGCAGCCATTCCGGATCCAACTATGGCTACACCTTC. As protein: CASSHSGSNYGYTF.